Presented here are 11 T cell receptor beta chains from one specimen sequenced in a study of shared clonotypes between healthy human individuals. Naive CD8 cells were CD45RO-negative, positively selected for CCR7, excluding terminally differentiated effector memory CD45RA+ cells. Profiling relied on immunoSEQ multiplex PCR, and the TCRdb table lists in-frame clones only, not all of them. The top ten clones hold around 24% of a sample with some 800,000 clones, 80% to 95% of them seen once. Sequencing input: naive CD8+ T cells sorted from blood. Source of these receptors: a young man in good health.

This chain joins TRBV11-2 and TRBJ2-1; 11 bases agree with TRBD2. This CDR3 has 16 residues. The germline CDR1 and CDR2 sequences are SGHAT and FQNNGV. J was trimmed by 4 bases and V by 5 bases; bases with no gene match: 7. CDR3 DNA: TGTGCCAGCAGCCTCAGACTAGCGGGATCTTACAATGAGCAGTTCTTC. This gives the protein CASSLRLAGSYNEQFF.

V is TRBV18 and J is TRBJ2-1, with 8 bases identical to TRBD2. CDR1 and CDR2 (germline): KGHSH, LQKENI. This CDR3 has 14 residues. Trimming at V came to 5 bases and at J to 8 bases, leaving 8 bases not matched to a gene. The CDR3 sequence: CASSYGGDTYEQFF. The CDR3 DNA reads TGTGCCAGCTCATACGGGGGGGACACCTATGAGCAGTTCTTC. The full variable domain, rest sourced from reference TRBV18 and TRBJ2-1, is NAGVMQNPRHLVRRRGQEARLRCSPMKGHSHVYWYRQLPEEGLKFMVYLQKENIIDESGMPKERFSAEFPKEGPSILRIQQVVRGDSAAYFCASSYGGDTYEQFFGPGTRLTVL.

The chain joins TRBV2 to TRBJ2-1; 8 nucleotides line up with TRBD2. Germline CDR1 and CDR2: SNHLY and FYNNEI. With 7 bases clipped from V and 6 bases from J, the junction kept 11 bases outside the gene matches. This CDR3 has 15 amino acids. The CDR3 sequence is CASIPGLGFSNEQFF. As DNA, the CDR3 is TGTGCCAGCATCCCGGGACTAGGGTTTTCCAATGAGCAGTTCTTC. The variable domain in full, completed from reference TRBV2 and TRBJ2-1, reads EPEVTQTPSHQVTQMGQEVILRCVPISNHLYFYWYRQILGQKVEFLVSFYNNEISEKSEIFDDQFSVERPDGSNFTLKIRSTKLEDSAMYFCASIPGLGFSNEQFFGPGTRLTVL.

This clone was picked up a small number of times. This CDR3 is CASSATAWGLADTQYF. CDR3 sequence (DNA): TGTGCCAGCAGCGCCACAGCGTGGGGGCTGGCAGATACGCAGTATTTT. The V and J genes are TRBV9 and TRBJ2-3; weak D call: TRBD1 (6 bases). The CDR3 extends over 16 amino acids. V lost 3 bases, J lost 4 bases, and 18 bases lay in between. CDR1 SGDLS and CDR2 YYNGEE come from the germline V gene.

The chain is built from TRBV7-9 and TRBJ2-1; TRBD2 matches at 13 bases. Germline V gene sequence: CDR1 SEHNR, CDR2 FQNEAQ (reference sequence). CDR3 size: 18 residues. J gave up 3 bases and V 5 bases, and 10 bases lay outside the gene matches. The CDR3 DNA reads TGTGCCAGCAGCCACAGCACTAGCGGGAGGGCGGACTACAATGAGCAGTTCTTC. Translation gives CASSHSTSGRADYNEQFF.

The chain uses TRBV5-4 and TRBJ2-5; 8 nucleotides align to TRBD1. Germline V gene lookup returns CDR1 SGHNT and CDR2 YYREEE (reference sequence). The CDR3 consists of 15 residues. Trimming at V came to 0 bases and at J to 5 bases, leaving 6 bases not matched to a gene. CDR3 in DNA: TGTGCCAGCAGCTTGGTTCAGGGGGCGGTCGAGACCCAGTACTTC. This gives the protein CASSLVQGAVETQYF.

J is TRBJ2-7 and V is TRBV14; the D gene could be TRBD1 or TRBD2 (5 bases each). V was clipped by 3 bases and J by 6 bases, with 21 bases between them. Per germline, CDR1 SGHDN and CDR2 FVKESK. The CDR3 extends over 16 amino acids. The CDR3, as DNA: TGTGCCAGCAGCCAGGCAACACGGGGACCTGTTCCCGAGCAGTACTTC. It encodes CASSQATRGPVPEQYF.

This sequence joins TRBV28 and TRBJ2-7; 8 bases map to TRBD1. Trimming took 9 bases from V and 4 from J; bases not matched to a gene: 17. Per germline, CDR1 MDHEN and CDR2 SYDVKM. The CDR3 length is 16 residues. This chain's CDR3 is CASATIMSDRVYEQYF. DNA for the CDR3: TGTGCCAGTGCAACTATTATGTCGGACAGGGTTTACGAGCAGTACTTC.

The CDR3 spells CASSLVTEREGIGPETQYF. As DNA, the CDR3 is TGTGCCAGCAGCTTGGTGACCGAAAGAGAGGGAATCGGACCGGAGACCCAGTACTTC. The gene calls are TRBV5-4 and TRBJ2-5; tentative D call: TRBD2 (5 bases). The CDR3 length is 19 residues. Germline V gene sequence: CDR1 SGHNT, CDR2 YYREEE (reference sequence). V was clipped by 0 bases and J by 5 bases, with 26 bases between them.

The chain combines TRBV27 with TRBJ2-1; weak D call: TRBD2 (6 bases). Germline V gene data show CDR1 as MNHEY and CDR2 as SMNVEV (reference sequence). CDR3 length: 16 amino acids. V was trimmed by 6 bases and J by 7 bases, leaving 22 bases between them. The CDR3 DNA reads as TGTGCCAGCAGACGCTACCCGGGGCGGGAAGAGAATGAGCAGTTCTTC. Translated, it gives CASRRYPGREENEQFF.

V usage is TRBV7-9 and J usage is TRBJ1-2, with 8 positions matching TRBD1. The CDR3 contains 14 residues. CDR1 and CDR2 (germline): SEHNR, FQNEAQ (reference sequence). The V and J ends lost 11 bases and 2 bases, in that order; junction bases with no gene match: 10. The CDR3 protein is CASQPQGENYGYTF. CDR3 DNA: TGTGCCTCCCAACCACAGGGGGAAAACTATGGCTACACCTTC.